These 18 T cell receptor beta chains share one sample of origin, sequenced in a study of blood T cell repertoires in COVID-19. Profiled with immunoSEQ multiplex PCR; TCRdb holds only in-frame clones, not every one. The sample lists 310,000 or so clones; around 85% were seen once. Sequenced material: PBMCs or T cells enriched from blood (not recorded which). All receptors come from a woman in her thirties or forties who had recovered from COVID-19.

The genes are TRBV28 and TRBJ1-4; D perhaps matches TRBD1 (5 bases). V lost 8 bases and J 8 bases, leaving 15 bases between the germline ends. CDR3 size: 13 residues. From germline, CDR1 is MDHEN and CDR2 SYDVKM. In DNA form, the CDR3 reads TGTGCCAGCGCCGACCCGGGGGACGAAAAACTGTTTTTT. Its translation: CASADPGDEKLFF.

V is TRBV29-1 and J is TRBJ2-5; possibly TRBD1 for D (6 bases). V lost 6 bases and J lost 1, with 9 bases in between. This CDR3 is 12 amino acids long. Germline V gene lookup returns CDR1 SQVTM and CDR2 ANQGSEA. The CDR3 DNA reads TGCAGCGTAAGACAGGCCCAAGAGACCCAGTACTTC. It translates to CSVRQAQETQYF.

This clone was seen only once. This chain uses TRBV9 with TRBJ2-1; the D gene is possibly TRBD2 (5 bases). V gave up 0 bases and J gave up 3 bases, with 19 bases separating them. The CDR3 totals 18 residues. Germline V CDR1 and CDR2: SGDLS, YYNGEE. CDR3 in DNA: TGTGCCAGCAGCGTAGAAACTCTAGCTATAGGGTACTACAATGAGCAGTTCTTC. Protein: CASSVETLAIGYYNEQFF.

In this sample, this clone turned up once. The J gene is TRBJ2-7, the V gene TRBV10-3; the match to TRBD1 covers 8 bases. The CDR3 consists of 21 residues. The trim removed 7 bases at V and 2 bases at J, leaving 28 bases unmatched. Per germline, CDR1 ENHRY and CDR2 SYGVKD. The CDR3 reads CAINPIGLDPTKDRDTYEQYF. In DNA, the CDR3 is TGTGCCATCAACCCCATTGGACTGGACCCAACTAAGGACAGGGATACCTACGAGCAGTACTTC.

This clone was counted once. The V and J genes are TRBV15 and TRBJ1-5, with TRBD1 identical over 7 bases. Germline CDR1 LNHNV, CDR2 YYDKDF (reference sequence). The J segment lost 4 bases and the V segment lost 1 base, leaving 4 bases of the junction unmatched. The CDR3 has 15 residues. CDR3 nucleotides: TGTGCCACCAGCAGAGGAACAGGGGCGAATCAGCCCCAGCATTTT. This codes for CATSRGTGANQPQHF.

This clone has just a few counts. The rearrangement joins TRBV30 to TRBJ1-1; 9 bases map to TRBD1. Germline V CDR1 and CDR2: GTSNPN, SVGIG (reference sequence). The length of the CDR3 is 13 residues. Losses at the gene ends were 4 bases for V and 5 bases for J; bases not matched to a gene: 5. The CDR3 DNA reads TGTGCCTGGAATACAGGGGGCCGGACTGAAGCTTTCTTT. Protein product: CAWNTGGRTEAFF.

This clone was seen only once. The J gene is TRBJ1-5, the V gene TRBV19; 8 bases are a match to TRBD1. The junction had 8 bases not matched to a gene; V was cut back by 7 bases and J by 6 bases. The CDR3 totals 14 residues. The germline V gene encodes CDR1 LNHDA and CDR2 SQIVND (reference sequence). CDR3 sequence (DNA): TGTGCCAGTAAGGCGACAGGGGAGGCTCAGCCCCAGCATTTT. Translated, it gives CASKATGEAQPQHF.

The chain recombines TRBV9 with TRBJ2-1, with TRBD2 as a possible D gene (6 bases). The CDR3 is 15 amino acids. V was trimmed by 7 bases and J by 0 bases, leaving 14 bases between them. The V gene's germline CDR1 is SGDLS and CDR2 YYNGEE. As DNA, the CDR3 is TGTGCCAGCGGCCTAGCGCGGAGCTCCTACAATGAGCAGTTCTTC. Translated, it gives CASGLARSSYNEQFF.

V and J are TRBV7-3 and TRBJ2-5, with D possibly TRBD2 on 5 matching bases. CDR3 length equals 13 residues. The germline V and J ends were trimmed by 6 bases and 9 bases, with 17 bases remaining between them. Germline CDR1 and CDR2: SGHTA and FQGTGA. The CDR3 DNA reads TGTGCCAGCAGTACAACTAGTGGGGTGGCCCAGTACTTC. Amino acids: CASSTTSGVAQYF.

This clone was observed a single time. V gene TRBV3-1 (or the pseudogene TRBV3-2) combines with J gene TRBJ2-1; 10 nucleotides align to TRBD2. V shed 4 bases, J shed 7 bases, and the junction held 7 bases outside the gene matches. CDR1 LGHDT and CDR2 YNNKEL come from the germline V gene (reference sequence). The CDR3 spans 15 residues. Here the CDR3 DNA reads TGTGCCAGCAGCCGAGCGGGAGGGCCGAGGAATGAGCAGTTCTTC. It translates to CASSRAGGPRNEQFF.

V and J are TRBV2 and TRBJ1-1, with 11 nucleotides matching TRBD1. The CDR3 is 17 residues long. The trim removed 2 bases at V and 6 bases at J, leaving 11 bases unmatched. CDR1 SNHLY and CDR2 FYNNEI come from the germline V gene. The CDR3 loop reads CASSERRFGQGAPEAFF. In DNA form, the CDR3 reads TGTGCCAGCAGTGAACGGCGATTCGGACAGGGGGCCCCTGAAGCTTTCTTT.

The rearrangement links TRBV14 to TRBJ2-3; D call uncertain. The germline V gene has CDR1 SGHDN and CDR2 FVKESK. This CDR3 has 13 residues. V was cut by 4 bases and J by 6 bases, with 11 bases left in between. The CDR3 here is CASSLALGDTQYF. The CDR3 nucleotides are TGTGCCAGCAGCCTAGCCTTGGGTGATACGCAGTATTTT.

The chain combines TRBV7-2 with TRBJ2-5; 7 bases line up with TRBD2. The germline V gene has CDR1 SGHTA and CDR2 FQGNSA. Trimming cost V 0 bases and J 5 bases; bases outside gene matches: 6. The CDR3 covers 15 residues. This chain's CDR3 is CASSLALGGKETQYF. As DNA, the CDR3 is TGTGCCAGCAGCTTAGCGTTGGGAGGGAAGGAGACCCAGTACTTC.

V and J are TRBV18 and TRBJ1-5; 7 bases align to TRBD1. Germline CDR1 is KGHSH and CDR2 is LQKENI. The J segment lost 3 bases and the V segment lost 8 bases, leaving 4 bases of the junction unmatched. The CDR3 contains 13 residues. In DNA, the CDR3 is TGTGCCAGCGCTGGACAGGACAATCAGCCCCAGCATTTT. This codes for CASAGQDNQPQHF.

This sequence joins TRBV7-2 and TRBJ2-3, with 11 bases lining up with TRBD2. The V gene's germline CDR1 is SGHTA and CDR2 FQGNSA. The CDR3 sequence is 18 residues long. V was pared by 0 bases and J by 0 bases, with 5 bases of the junction left unmatched. DNA for the CDR3: TGTGCCAGCAGCTTAGCGCCGCGGACTAGCGGGAGCACAGATACGCAGTATTTT. It encodes CASSLAPRTSGSTDTQYF.

This clone was counted only a few times. The J gene is TRBJ2-3, the V gene TRBV28; 7 bases map to TRBD1. Trimming cost V 6 bases and J 6 bases; bases outside gene matches: 6. CDR1 and CDR2 from the germline V gene are MDHEN and SYDVKM. This CDR3 contains 13 residues. CDR3 nucleotide sequence: TGTGCCAGCAGAAGACAGGGCCTGGATACGCAGTATTTT. Protein sequence: CASRRQGLDTQYF.

The V and J genes are TRBV27 and TRBJ1-4, with TRBD1 as a possible D gene (6 bases). V was pared by 6 bases and J by 8 bases, with 13 bases between. Germline values: CDR1 MNHEY, CDR2 SMNVEV (reference sequence). The CDR3 has 13 amino acids. This CDR3 reads CASRLTGTEKLFF. The DNA for the CDR3 is TGTGCCAGCAGACTCACCGGGACAGAAAAACTGTTTTTT.

The chain recombines TRBV7-8 with TRBJ1-5, with a weak D call TRBD1 (5 bases). Trimming removed 1 base at V and 3 bases at J, with 13 bases between. Germline CDR1 and CDR2: SGHVS and FQNEAQ. This CDR3 spans 16 amino acids. CDR3 sequence: CASSLEGATYNQPQHF. In nucleotides, the CDR3 is TGTGCCAGCAGCTTAGAAGGGGCGACTTACAATCAGCCCCAGCATTTT.